What follows are 18 T cell receptor beta chains derived from one specimen sequenced in a study of CD8 T cells in Susac syndrome. An amount of RNA that ranged from roughly 0.45 to 1 ug was reverse transcribed with random hexamers. TCRdb processed the immunoSEQ multiplex PCR reads anew with MiXCR; each CDR3 protein has one entry. The data show tens of thousands of distinct CDR3 sequences, just under 95% seen once. The sample was CD8+ T cells from PBMCs. The receptors derive from a human donor with Susac syndrome.

This chain uses TRBV4-3 with TRBJ2-2; TRBD2 agrees at 11 bases. The trim removed 5 bases at V and 1 base at J, leaving 6 bases unmatched. The CDR3 loop spans 17 amino acids. CDR1 LGHNA and CDR2 YSLEER come from the germline V gene. CDR3 residues: CASSLAGGGGNTGELFF. The CDR3 nucleotides read TGCGCCAGCAGCTTAGCGGGAGGGGGGGGGAACACCGGGGAGCTGTTTTTT.

The chain carries TRBV6-2 or TRBV6-3 and TRBJ2-1; D might be TRBD2 (6 bases). This CDR3 comprises 13 residues. With 6 bases removed from V and 5 bases from J, the gap between germline ends came to 11 bases. Per germline, CDR1 MNHEY and CDR2 SVGEGT. The CDR3 DNA reads TGTGCCAGCAGGGCGGGGATGAACAATGAGCAGTTCTTC. This sequence encodes CASRAGMNNEQFF.

The J gene is TRBJ1-5, the V gene TRBV14; maybe TRBD1 (5 bases). Looked up from germline, CDR1 is SGHDN and CDR2 is FVKESK. Trimming removed 7 bases at V and 6 bases at J, with 16 bases between. The CDR3 sequence is 14 residues long. The CDR3 DNA is TGTGCCAGCAACCAGGGAGGACTACTTCAGCCCCAGCATTTT. Its protein product is CASNQGGLLQPQHF.

The rearrangement joins TRBV29-1 to TRBJ1-2; D perhaps matches TRBD1 (5 bases). The length of the CDR3 is 12 residues. V was cut by 3 bases and J by 4 bases, with 9 bases left in between. The germline CDR1 and CDR2 sequences are SQVTM and ANQGSEA. The CDR3 region has the DNA TGCAGCGTTGATCGGGACGTCTATGGCTACACCTTC. Residues: CSVDRDVYGYTF.

The count of this clonotype is one. This chain joins TRBV10-3 and TRBJ2-7; 10 positions agree with TRBD1. Trimming cost V 6 bases and J 2 bases; bases outside gene matches: 7. Germline values: CDR1 ENHRY, CDR2 SYGVKD. This CDR3 spans 15 amino acids. The CDR3 nucleotides read TGTGCCATCAGGGCCGGGACAGGGGCAACCTACGAGCAGTACTTC. Amino acid sequence: CAIRAGTGATYEQYF.

The chain has TRBV28 and TRBJ2-1; unclear D gene. Per germline, CDR1 MDHEN and CDR2 SYDVKM. V dropped 2 bases and J dropped 8 bases, with 7 bases sitting between them. This CDR3 is built from 12 residues. CDR3 amino acids: CASSLQFYEQFF. In DNA form, the CDR3 reads TGTGCCAGCAGTTTACAGTTTTATGAGCAGTTCTTC.

V is TRBV3-1 and J is TRBJ2-4; 7 bases agree with TRBD2. V was pared by 0 bases and J by 11 bases, with 10 bases of the junction left unmatched. CDR1 and CDR2 (germline): LGHDT, YNNKEL (reference sequence). This CDR3 has 15 amino acids. The CDR3 nucleotides are TGTGCCAGCAGCCAAGATGCCGGACTAGGGAACTTTCAGTACTTC. It is translated as CASSQDAGLGNFQYF.

In its sample, this clonotype was seen once. The gene calls are TRBV9 and TRBJ1-5, with unresolved D. The V gene lost 4 bases and the J gene lost 0 bases, with 14 bases spanning the gap. CDR3 length equals 16 residues. Germline values: CDR1 SGDLS, CDR2 YYNGEE. CDR3: CASSLIGPNSNQPQHF. CDR3 in DNA: TGTGCCAGCAGCCTGATCGGCCCCAATAGCAATCAGCCCCAGCATTTT.

The chain employs TRBV5-6 and TRBJ2-4; D gene unclear. Germline V lookup: CDR1 SGHDT, CDR2 YYEEEE. Trimming pared 3 bases from V and 9 bases from J, leaving 13 bases between. The CDR3 runs to 13 residues. CDR3 sequence: CASSSVGLGIQYF. The CDR3 nucleotides read TGTGCCAGCAGCTCCGTGGGCTTAGGCATTCAGTACTTC.

V gene TRBV20-1 combines with J gene TRBJ2-1; 7 bases are a match to TRBD1. The CDR3 loop spans 16 amino acids. Trimming removed 3 bases from V and 0 bases from J; junction bases left unmatched: 8. Germline V lookup: CDR1 DFQATT, CDR2 SNEGSKA (reference sequence). The DNA of the CDR3 is TGCAGTGCTAGCCCTAGGGACAGAAGCTCCTACAATGAGCAGTTCTTC. It is translated as CSASPRDRSSYNEQFF.

This sequence joins TRBV5-1 and TRBJ2-1; 9 nucleotides match TRBD2. CDR1 is SGHRS, CDR2 YFSETQ, per germline. The length of the CDR3 is 15 residues. V lost 0 bases, J lost 9 bases, and 7 bases stayed unmatched. CDR3 sequence (DNA): TGCGCCAGCAGCTTGGAACTAGCGGGTGGCATTGAGCAGTTCTTC. It is translated as CASSLELAGGIEQFF.

The chain joins TRBV27 to TRBJ2-3, with a possible D match to TRBD1 (6 bases). The CDR3 is 14 residues long. V was pared by 6 bases and J by 4 bases, with 14 bases between. Germline V gives CDR1 MNHEY, CDR2 SMNVEV (reference sequence). CDR3 nucleotide sequence: TGTGCCAGCAGCTACCAACAGGGTGCAGATACGCAGTATTTT. Residues: CASSYQQGADTQYF.

The V call is TRBV30, the J call TRBJ2-7; a possible D gene is TRBD1 (5 bases). This CDR3 is 14 amino acids long. The V and J ends lost 1 base and 5 bases respectively, with 15 bases between them. CDR1 and CDR2 (germline): GTSNPN, SVGIG (reference sequence). Here the CDR3 reads CAWSEIRRVDEQYF. For the CDR3, the DNA is TGTGCCTGGAGTGAGATTCGCAGGGTCGACGAGCAGTACTTC. The full variable domain, completed using reference TRBV30 and TRBJ2-7, is SQTIHQWPATLVQPVGSPLSLECTVEGTSNPNLYWYRQAAGRGLQLLFYSVGIGQISSEVPQNLSASRPQDRQFILSSKKLLLSDSGFYLCAWSEIRRVDEQYFGPGTRLTVT.

J is TRBJ2-1 and V is TRBV13; the D is unclear. This CDR3 spans 12 amino acids. Looked up from germline, CDR1 is PRHDT and CDR2 is FYEKMQ (reference sequence). V dropped 5 bases and J dropped 9 bases, with 11 bases sitting between them. In DNA form, the CDR3 reads TGTGCCAGCAGCCCCCAGCGAAGTGAGCAGTTCTTC. Protein: CASSPQRSEQFF.

CDR3 in DNA: TGTGCCAGCAGCCCGACGGGGGCCCTTTTGTTCTTC. It yields the protein CASSPTGALLFF. This rearrangement joins TRBV7-2 to TRBJ2-1; D possibly uses TRBD1 or TRBD2 (6 bases each). V was shortened by 5 bases and J by 15 bases, with 17 bases between the two germline ends. The CDR3 has 12 residues. Germline V gives CDR1 SGHTA, CDR2 FQGNSA.

This chain uses TRBV7-8 with TRBJ2-1; unclear D gene. Germline V gene lookup returns CDR1 SGHVS and CDR2 FQNEAQ. CDR3 length: 15 amino acids. V was shortened by 5 bases and J by 2 bases, with 13 bases between the two germline ends. This CDR3 is CASSIVASAYNEQFF. CDR3 DNA: TGTGCCAGCAGCATCGTAGCATCCGCCTACAATGAGCAGTTCTTC.

The chain joins TRBV7-6 to TRBJ2-3; D unresolved. Trimming stripped 2 bases from V and 2 bases from J, with 11 bases between. Germline values: CDR1 SGHVS, CDR2 FNYEAQ. The CDR3 runs 15 residues. CDR3 bases: TGTGCCAGCAGCTTATTGCCGGCTAACACAGATACGCAGTATTTT. Its translation: CASSLLPANTDTQYF.

This clonotype was detected once. This chain links TRBV20-1 with TRBJ2-1; the match to TRBD2 covers 10 bases. V dropped 5 bases and J dropped 7; count of bases not matched to a gene: 14. CDR1 is DFQATT, CDR2 SNEGSKA, per germline (reference sequence). This CDR3 is 16 amino acids long. In DNA form, the CDR3 reads TGCAGTGCTCCTCAGAGATCACTAGCGGGAACGAATGAGCAGTTCTTC. As protein: CSAPQRSLAGTNEQFF.